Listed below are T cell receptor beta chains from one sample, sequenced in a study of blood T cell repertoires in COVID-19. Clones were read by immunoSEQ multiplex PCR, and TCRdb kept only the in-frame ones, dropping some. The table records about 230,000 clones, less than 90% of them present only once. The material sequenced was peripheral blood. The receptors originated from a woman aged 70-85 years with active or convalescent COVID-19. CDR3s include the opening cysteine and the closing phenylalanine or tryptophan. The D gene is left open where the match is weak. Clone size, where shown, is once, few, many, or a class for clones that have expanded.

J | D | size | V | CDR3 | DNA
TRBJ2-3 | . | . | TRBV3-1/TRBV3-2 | CASSQFAVSTDTQYF | TGTGCCAGCAGCCAGTTTGCGGTAAGCACAGATACGCAGTATTTT
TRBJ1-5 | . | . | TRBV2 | CASTGPGGGNQPQHF | TGTGCCAGCACCGGACCCGGGGGAGGGAATCAGCCCCAGCATTTT
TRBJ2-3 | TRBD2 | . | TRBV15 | CATSTAGVRISTDTQYF | TGTGCCACCAGCACAGCGGGAGTGCGCATCAGCACAGATACGCAGTATTTT
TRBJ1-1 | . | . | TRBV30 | CAWSPGMWRTEAFF | TGTGCCTGGAGCCCGGGAATGTGGAGAACTGAAGCTTTCTTT
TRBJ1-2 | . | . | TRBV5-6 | CASSLGRVQGYTF | TGTGCCAGCAGCTTGGGCAGGGTGCAGGGCTACACCTTC
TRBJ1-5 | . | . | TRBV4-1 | CASAWGVGQPQHF | TGCGCCAGCGCTTGGGGGGTGGGACAGCCCCAGCATTTT
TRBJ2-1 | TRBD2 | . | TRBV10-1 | CASGRKASGSHEQFF | TGCGCCTCCGGGAGGAAGGCTAGCGGGAGCCATGAGCAGTTCTTC
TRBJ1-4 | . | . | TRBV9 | CASSEHRTNEKLFF | TGTGCCAGCTCAGAACACAGAACTAATGAAAAACTGTTTTTT
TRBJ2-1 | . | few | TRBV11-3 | CASSSGSGNEQFF | TGTGCCAGCAGCTCGGGGTCGGGCAATGAGCAGTTCTTC
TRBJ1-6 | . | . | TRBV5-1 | CASSLAAALENSPLHF | TGCGCCAGCAGCTTGGCCGCGGCCTTAGAGAATTCACCCCTCCACTTT
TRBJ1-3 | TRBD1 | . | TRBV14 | CASSQERGQGGAGNTIYF | TGTGCCAGCAGCCAAGAACGCGGACAGGGAGGAGCTGGAAACACCATATATTTT
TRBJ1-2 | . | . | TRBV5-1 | CASSLMGGYGYTF | TGCGCCAGCAGCTTGATGGGGGGCTATGGCTACACCTTC
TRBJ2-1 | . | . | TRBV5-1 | CASSQTGFEFF | TGCGCCAGCAGCCAGACGGGGTTTGAGTTCTTC
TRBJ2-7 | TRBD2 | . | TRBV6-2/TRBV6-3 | CASSWIAGVFLPTYEQYF | TGTGCCAGCAGTTGGATAGCGGGGGTTTTCTTACCCACCTACGAGCAGTACTTC
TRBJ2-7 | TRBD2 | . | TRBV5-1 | CASRRGVWEQYF | TGCGCCTCCCGTCGGGGGGTCTGGGAGCAGTACTTC
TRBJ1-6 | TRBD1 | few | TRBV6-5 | CASRRQGGRNSPLHF | TGTGCCAGCAGAAGACAGGGTGGTAGGAATTCACCCCTCCACTTT
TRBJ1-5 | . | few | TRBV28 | CASSLWTGGSNQPQHF | TGTGCCAGCAGTTTATGGACGGGGGGTAGCAATCAGCCCCAGCATTTT
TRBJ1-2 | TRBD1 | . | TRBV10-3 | CAINYNQGQESYTF | TGTGCCATCAACTACAATCAAGGACAGGAAAGCTACACCTTC
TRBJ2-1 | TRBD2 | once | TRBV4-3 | CASSPGASGGAGNEQFF | TGCGCCAGCAGCCCAGGGGCTAGCGGGGGAGCCGGGAATGAGCAGTTCTTC
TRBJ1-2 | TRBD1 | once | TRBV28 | CATSGQDFYGYTF | TGTGCCACGAGCGGACAGGACTTCTATGGCTACACCTTC
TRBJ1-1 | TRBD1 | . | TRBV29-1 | CSVRTGHTEAFF | TGCAGCGTGCGGACAGGGCACACTGAAGCTTTCTTT
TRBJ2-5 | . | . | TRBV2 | CASGAEQQETQYF | TGTGCCAGCGGAGCAGAACAACAAGAGACCCAGTACTTC
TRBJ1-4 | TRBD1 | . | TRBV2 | CASSGTGRYEKLFF | TGTGCCAGCAGTGGGACAGGGAGGTATGAAAAACTGTTTTTT
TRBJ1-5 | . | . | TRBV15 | CATSRGTKPGRQPQHF | TGTGCCACCAGCAGAGGGACCAAACCAGGGAGGCAGCCCCAGCATTTT